This T cell receptor beta chain was identified in a study of shared clonotypes between healthy human individuals. Concerning this clone: Its antigen remains unidentified.

Trimming left V 4 bases short and J 5 bases short, with 23 bases between. The germline gives CDR1 SGHVS, CDR2 FQNEAQ. The length of the CDR3 is 17 residues. Study results and limitations: Sampling covered blood only; tissue repertoires likely differ.

The assay was immunoSEQ multiplex PCR, and TCRdb's table has in-frame clones only and misses some. Of over 1.4 million clones detected, around 97% appear once; the ten largest clones hold roughly 1.2%. The chain links TRBV7-8 to TRBJ2-5; D remains ambiguous. The sequence was collected from a man under 40 in good health. Sequences were obtained from naive CD4+ T cells sorted from blood. The subset here: CD45RA+ positively selected. CDR3 sequence reads: CASSSLGPMPNGETQYF. CDR3 bases: TGTGCCAGCAGCTCACTGGGCCCTATGCCTAACGGGGAGACCCAGTACTTC.